A selection of T cell receptor beta chains follows, all from one sample in a study of early T cells in non-severe SARS-CoV-2 infection. TCRdb called the 5' RACE reads again in MiXCR, with one record for every CDR3 protein. The table shows roughly 75,000 distinct CDR3 sequences, with approximately 9.1% occurring only once. Input material: whole blood. All receptors come from an adult who was a healthcare worker with PCR-confirmed SARS-CoV-2 infection or an uninfected control (not recorded which). Both conserved end residues are part of each CDR3. Fields, in order: clone size, V gene, D gene, J gene, CDR3 protein, CDR3 DNA. D genes are given only for firm matches. Clone size appears in some rows only: once, few, many, or a class for an expanded clone.

>many|TRBV27|-|TRBJ1-5
CASSLNGGPQHF
TGTGCCAGCAGTTTAAACGGGGGGCCCCAGCATTTT
>medium-sized|TRBV7-9|-|TRBJ2-1
CASRRGYEQFF
TGTGCCAGCCGTAGGGGCTATGAGCAGTTCTTC
>many|TRBV10-3|TRBD2|TRBJ2-7
CAIRRLAGRYEQYF
TGTGCCATCAGGCGACTAGCGGGTCGTTACGAGCAGTACTTC
>-|TRBV5-1|-|TRBJ1-1
CASSLGGVRGEAFF
TGCGCCAGCAGCTTGGGAGGAGTCAGGGGTGAAGCTTTCTTT
>many|TRBV7-9|TRBD1|TRBJ2-7
CASSLAGQGAYEQYF
TGTGCCAGCAGCTTAGCAGGACAGGGTGCCTACGAGCAGTACTTC
>many|TRBV28|-|TRBJ2-5
CASTPGDLTPQETQYF
TGTGCCAGCACCCCCGGGGACCTAACCCCCCAAGAGACCCAGTACTTC
>many|TRBV27|TRBD1|TRBJ1-2
CASSFRTGLSYGYTF
TGTGCCAGCAGTTTTCGGACAGGGCTGAGCTATGGCTACACCTTC
>many|TRBV5-1|TRBD1|TRBJ1-1
CASSLAAGGTEAFF
TGCGCCAGCAGCTTAGCCGCAGGGGGCACTGAAGCTTTCTTT
>many|TRBV3-1|-|TRBJ2-3
CASSQRAGRTDTQYF
TGTGCCAGCAGCCAAAGGGCCGGGCGCACAGATACGCAGTATTTT
>once|TRBV27|-|TRBJ2-3
CASRSQLLADTQYF
TGTGCCAGCAGAAGCCAACTTCTCGCAGATACGCAGTATTTT
>many|TRBV10-3|-|TRBJ1-1
CAISPYREGRNTEAFF
TGTGCCATCAGTCCATATCGGGAAGGAAGGAACACTGAAGCTTTCTTT
>many|TRBV20-1|TRBD1|TRBJ1-4
CSASGPRSGTGREKLFF
TGCAGTGCTAGTGGCCCCCGTTCCGGGACAGGGCGCGAAAAACTGTTTTTT
>many|TRBV6-1|-|TRBJ1-5
CASRSGSETGYSNQPQHF
TGTGCCAGCAGGAGCGGGTCCGAGACGGGCTATAGCAATCAGCCCCAGCATTTT